This TCR beta chain was recorded in a study of somatic mutations in cytotoxic T cells in rheumatoid arthritis. Study results and limitations: CD8+ T-cell clonality did not differ significantly between rheumatoid arthritis patients and age-matched healthy controls. CD8+ clonality increased with age in rheumatoid arthritis patients but not in healthy controls.

Isolation of the CD4+ and CD8+ populations was accomplished via positive magnetic bead selection, with purity assessed by flow cytometry. Profiled with immunoSEQ multiplex PCR; TCRdb holds only in-frame clones, not every one. The data show over 15,000 clones, about 85% seen once. A note on this clone: Its antigen is not identified.

After removal of 0 bases from V and 5 bases from J, the junction contained 3 bases not matched to a gene. There are 15 residues in the CDR3. CDR1 and CDR2 from the germline V gene are SGHAT and FQDESV (reference sequence). The receptor comes from an adult with rheumatoid arthritis. Sequencing used CD8+ T cells sorted from blood. The V gene is TRBV11-1, the J gene TRBJ2-1, with 8 bases that match TRBD2. CDR3 in DNA: TGTGCCAGCAGCTTAGCTAGCGGGGATAACAATGAGCAGTTCTTC. Translation gives CASSLASGDNNEQFF.